A single sample is the source of the 5 T cell receptor beta chains below, sequenced in a study of OX40 agonist ivuxolimab in advanced cancers. Assay used: immunoSEQ multiplex PCR; TCRdb lists only in-frame clones, some missing. Here the sample spans under 35,000 clones, around 79% being singletons. This sample comprised CD4+ or CD8+ T cells sorted from blood, obtained in a trial of the OX40 agonist ivuxolimab. Receptors originate from an adult with an advanced solid tumor such as melanoma, head and neck, liver or kidney cancer.

The chain joins TRBV6-6 to TRBJ1-6; no firm D call. This CDR3 has 13 residues. Germline assignment: CDR1 MNHNY and CDR2 SVGAGI (reference sequence). Deletions cut 5 bases from V and 8 bases from J, with 10 bases between. The CDR3: CASSKISDSPLHF. Written as DNA, the CDR3 is TGTGCCAGCAGTAAAATTAGTGATTCACCCCTCCACTTT.

This chain links TRBV5-6 with TRBJ2-2; D unclear. CDR3 length: 16 amino acids. Trimming stripped 1 base from V and 0 bases from J, with 10 bases between. In germline, CDR1 is SGHDT, CDR2 YYEEEE. The CDR3 sequence: CASSLRGNTNTGELFF. CDR3 nucleotide sequence: TGTGCCAGCAGCTTGAGAGGAAACACGAACACCGGGGAGCTGTTTTTT.

The CDR3: CASSLDGSSNQPQHF. The CDR3, as DNA: TGTGCCAGCAGCTTAGATGGGTCCAGCAATCAGCCCCAGCATTTT. V and J are TRBV7-2 and TRBJ1-5; D is ambiguous. CDR1 and CDR2 from the germline V gene are SGHTA and FQGNSA. Trimming took 1 base from V and 1 from J, leaving 8 bases between them. The CDR3 covers 15 residues.

The J gene is TRBJ2-5, the V gene TRBV11-2, with a tentative D call TRBD1 (5 bases). Germline V gives CDR1 SGHAT, CDR2 FQNNGV. With 4 bases removed from V and 3 bases from J, the gap between germline ends came to 9 bases. The CDR3 sequence is 13 residues long. CDR3 amino acids: CASSSGSKETQYF. The CDR3 region has the DNA TGTGCCAGCAGCTCAGGGTCGAAAGAGACCCAGTACTTC.

The V and J genes are TRBV19 and TRBJ2-7, with a weak D call TRBD2 (6 bases). Germline CDR1 is LNHDA and CDR2 is SQIVND (reference sequence). Trimming stripped 6 bases from V and 3 bases from J, with 12 bases between. This CDR3 is 13 amino acids long. The CDR3: CASRGVGSYEQYF. The DNA for the CDR3 is TGTGCCAGTAGGGGAGTCGGGAGCTACGAGCAGTACTTC.